The 27 T cell receptor beta chains below come from one sample, sequenced in a study of low-dose radiotherapy and immunotherapy resistance in tumors. Alpha and beta chains were covered, as first-strand cDNA relied on TRAV- and TRBV-specific primers. With a V-primer adapter and a constant-region primer, TCRs were amplified for about 20 PCR cycles. A single record per CDR3 protein comes from TCRdb applying MiXCR to the reads. In the table there are approximately 11,000 distinct CDR3 sequences, 50% to 65% of which are singletons. These TCRs come from a human donor with advanced metastatic prostate, ovarian, gallbladder or colorectal cancer (not recorded which). This table probably holds off-target reads from a library built for another chain.

The V call is TRBV3-1, the J call TRBJ2-7; no clear D. The CDR3 runs to 12 residues. V dropped 2 bases and J dropped 4 bases, with 6 bases sitting between them. In germline, CDR1 is LGHDT, CDR2 YNNKEL (reference sequence). In DNA, the CDR3 is TGTGCCAGCAGCCAAAGGCGTTACGAGCAGTACTTC. Residues: CASSQRRYEQYF.

This clonotype was counted a few times. The V gene is TRBV5-4, the J gene TRBJ2-6; the D gene is possibly TRBD2 (6 bases). The germline V and J ends were trimmed by 2 bases and 0 bases, with 12 bases remaining between them. The CDR3 consists of 17 residues. Germline loops: CDR1 SGHNT, CDR2 YYREEE (reference sequence). In DNA form, the CDR3 reads TGTGCCAGCAGCTTCGGGGGTCGAAGCTCTGGGGCCAACGTCCTGACTTTC. Residues: CASSFGGRSSGANVLTF.

In its sample, this clonotype was seen a few times. This sequence joins TRBV14 and TRBJ2-2; D gene uncertain. The CDR3 is made up of 18 amino acids. V gave up 0 bases and J gave up 3 bases, with 17 bases separating them. The germline V gene has CDR1 SGHDN and CDR2 FVKESK. The CDR3 sequence is CASSQEGLGGSYTGELFF. Written as DNA, the CDR3 is TGTGCCAGCAGCCAAGAAGGGTTAGGCGGCAGCTACACCGGGGAGCTGTTTTTT. Using reference TRBV14 and TRBJ2-2 for the parts outside the CDR3, the full variable domain is EAGVTQFPSHSVIEKGQTVTLRCDPISGHDNLYWYRRVMGKEIKFLLHFVKESKQDESGMPNNRFLAERTGGTYSTLKVQPAELEDSGVYFCASSQEGLGGSYTGELFFGEGSRLTVL.

The rearrangement joins TRBV2 to TRBJ2-5; TRBD1 might be the D (6 bases). This CDR3 has 15 amino acids. The V gene's germline CDR1 is SNHLY and CDR2 FYNNEI. The ends were cut back, 8 bases at V and 0 bases at J, with 16 bases in the middle. In nucleotides, the CDR3 is TGTGCCAGCCGGAAGCGTCAGGGGAACCAAGAGACCCAGTACTTC. Its translation: CASRKRQGNQETQYF.

This clonotype was counted a few times. The chain employs TRBV19 and TRBJ2-5; 10 bases fit TRBD1. Germline CDR1 and CDR2: LNHDA and SQIVND (reference sequence). This CDR3 has 15 amino acids. V lost 8 bases to trimming and J lost 4 bases; unmatched junction nucleotides: 10. The CDR3 loop is CASQDRGRLPETQYF. CDR3 DNA sequence: TGTGCCAGTCAAGACAGGGGGCGTCTTCCAGAGACCCAGTACTTC.

The chain joins TRBV10-2 to TRBJ1-4; no clear D gene. The CDR3 covers 14 residues. Germline V CDR1 and CDR2: WSHSY, SAAADI. The V end lost 10 bases, the J end lost 0 bases, and 12 bases lay between the germline ends. CDR3 in amino acids: CATAADTTNEKLFF. Here the CDR3 DNA reads TGCGCCACCGCGGCAGATACAACTAATGAAAAACTGTTTTTT.

The chain carries TRBV29-1 and TRBJ2-1; 12 bases align to TRBD1. The germline V gene has CDR1 SQVTM and CDR2 ANQGSEA. Trimming at V came to 4 bases and at J to 6 bases, leaving 10 bases not matched to a gene. CDR3 length: 16 amino acids. CDR3 sequence reads: CSVGGMGQGASNEQFF. The CDR3 DNA reads as TGCAGCGTTGGGGGAATGGGACAGGGGGCCAGCAATGAGCAGTTCTTC.

This chain connects TRBV5-1 to TRBJ2-7; 7 nucleotides line up with TRBD1. Unmatched junction bases numbered 6, after V lost 3 bases and J lost 6 bases. This CDR3 region has 13 residues. From germline, CDR1 is SGHRS and CDR2 YFSETQ. The CDR3: CASSSRQGGEQYF. The CDR3 DNA reads TGCGCCAGCAGCTCTAGACAGGGCGGCGAGCAGTACTTC.

This chain links TRBV19 with TRBJ1-3, with 9 bases that match TRBD1. Trimming cost V 6 bases and J 0 bases; bases outside gene matches: 9. CDR3 size: 17 residues. CDR1 and CDR2 (germline): LNHDA, SQIVND (reference sequence). In DNA, the CDR3 is TGTGCCAGTAGCCTCGGGACAGGGTCTCTCTCTGGAAACACCATATATTTT. This gives the protein CASSLGTGSLSGNTIYF.

The rearrangement links TRBV3-1 to TRBJ2-1; D not certain. The V end was cut by 0 bases, the J end by 8 bases, with 14 bases between. The CDR3 totals 15 residues. Germline V gives CDR1 LGHDT, CDR2 YNNKEL (reference sequence). CDR3 in amino acids: CASSQDLLPSDEQFF. The CDR3 DNA reads TGTGCCAGCAGCCAAGATCTCCTACCCTCGGATGAGCAGTTCTTC.

The chain joins TRBV5-4 to TRBJ1-5; 8 nucleotides agree with TRBD1. Germline CDR1 SGHNT, CDR2 YYREEE (reference sequence). Trimming cost V 4 bases and J 6 bases; bases outside gene matches: 3. This CDR3 region has 13 residues. The CDR3 here is CASSQGQGQPQHF. The CDR3 coding sequence is TGTGCCAGCAGCCAAGGACAGGGTCAGCCCCAGCATTTT.

The chain is built from TRBV27 and TRBJ2-2; no firm D call. This CDR3 has 16 residues. The V end was cut by 3 bases, the J end by 2 bases, with 13 bases between. CDR1 and CDR2 (germline): MNHEY, SMNVEV (reference sequence). CDR3 sequence reads: CASSFSPIPNTGELFF. CDR3 DNA sequence: TGTGCCAGCAGTTTTAGCCCGATACCCAACACCGGGGAGCTGTTTTTT.

This clonotype was seen only a few times. DNA for the CDR3: TGTGCCAGCAGTTTAGCGGGCAGTATCTCTGGGGCCAACGTCCTGACTTTC. It yields the protein CASSLAGSISGANVLTF. V usage is TRBV12-3 or TRBV12-4 and J usage is TRBJ2-6; D is undetermined. V gave up 0 bases and J gave up 0 bases, with 9 bases separating them. The CDR3 totals 17 residues.

This chain joins TRBV20-1 and TRBJ2-7; D unresolved. The CDR3 is 15 amino acids. V lost 1 base to trimming and J lost 0 bases, with 13 bases between them. Germline values: CDR1 DFQATT, CDR2 SNEGSKA (reference sequence). CDR3 coding DNA: TGCAGTGCTAGAGTGGGTCAGAACCCCTCCTACGAGCAGTACTTC. Amino acids: CSARVGQNPSYEQYF.

In DNA, the CDR3 is TGTGCCACCAGCGGAGTGACGACAGGTTCTCTCGAGCAGTACTTC. It codes for CATSGVTTGSLEQYF. V gene TRBV15 combines with J gene TRBJ2-7; possible D gene TRBD1, 6 bases. Germline CDR1 is LNHNV and CDR2 is YYDKDF (reference sequence). Trimming removed 5 bases at V and 6 bases at J, with 20 bases between. CDR3 size: 15 residues. Full variable domain (rest looked up from reference TRBV15 and TRBJ2-7): DAMVIQNPRYQVTQFGKPVTLSCSQTLNHNVMYWYQQKSSQAPKLLFHYYDKDFNNEADTPDNFQSRRPNTSFCFLDIRSPGLGDTAMYLCATSGVTTGSLEQYFGPGTRLTVT.

This clonotype was counted between two and nine times. The chain recombines TRBV13 with TRBJ1-3, with D uncertain. This CDR3 has 13 residues. V shed 5 bases and J shed 6 bases, with 11 bases lying between them. Per germline, CDR1 PRHDT and CDR2 FYEKMQ (reference sequence). CDR3 nucleotide sequence: TGTGCCAGCAGCCCTGGACGGAAAAACACCATATATTTT. It encodes CASSPGRKNTIYF.

This clonotype has just a few counts. The V and J genes are TRBV10-3 and TRBJ1-1; D is possibly TRBD1 (5 bases). Germline-derived CDR1 and CDR2 are ENHRY and SYGVKD. This CDR3 comprises 13 residues. V was pared by 6 bases and J by 1 base, with 9 bases between. The CDR3 is CAIRRDGNTEAFF. CDR3 nucleotides: TGTGCCATCAGGAGGGACGGGAACACTGAAGCTTTCTTT.

The rearrangement uses TRBV2 and TRBJ2-7; 10 positions agree with TRBD2. Per germline, CDR1 SNHLY and CDR2 FYNNEI. The CDR3 runs to 15 residues. With 4 bases clipped from V and 4 bases from J, the junction kept 7 bases outside the gene matches. The CDR3 DNA follows: TGTGCCAGCAGTGGTGGGAGCGGGAGGGCGTACGAGCAGTACTTC. Translation gives CASSGGSGRAYEQYF.

The rearrangement joins TRBV28 to TRBJ2-5; D gene unclear. Germline V gene data show CDR1 as MDHEN and CDR2 as SYDVKM. Trimming cost V 8 bases and J 0 bases, with 13 bases left between them. CDR3 size: 14 residues. CDR3 sequence: CASCSSSYQETQYF. CDR3 coding DNA: TGTGCCAGCTGTTCGAGTTCTTACCAAGAGACCCAGTACTTC.

The chain joins TRBV9 to TRBJ1-2; TRBD1 agrees at 7 bases. V was clipped by 3 bases and J by 2 bases; unmatched bases: 7. The CDR3 is 15 amino acids. Germline values: CDR1 SGDLS, CDR2 YYNGEE. The CDR3 here is CASSAPGQPNYGYTF. The CDR3 DNA reads as TGTGCCAGCAGCGCCCCGGGACAGCCAAACTATGGCTACACCTTC.

The J gene is TRBJ2-2, the V gene TRBV18; D not certain. The CDR3 is made up of 14 amino acids. V lost 3 bases, J lost 3 bases, and 8 bases lay in between. The germline gives CDR1 KGHSH, CDR2 LQKENI. The CDR3 nucleotides are TGTGCCAGCTCACCCGCCCTGGACACCGGGGAGCTGTTTTTT. Protein sequence: CASSPALDTGELFF. Full variable domain (outside the CDR3, taken from reference TRBV18 and TRBJ2-2): NAGVMQNPRHLVRRRGQEARLRCSPMKGHSHVYWYRQLPEEGLKFMVYLQKENIIDESGMPKERFSAEFPKEGPSILRIQQVVRGDSAAYFCASSPALDTGELFFGEGSRLTVL.

This clonotype was seen only a few times. The gene calls are TRBV29-1 and TRBJ2-3; no clear D. The V end lost 4 bases, the J end lost 3 bases, and 11 bases lay between the germline ends. The CDR3 runs to 13 residues. Per the germline V gene, CDR1 is SQVTM and CDR2 is ANQGSEA. The DNA of the CDR3 is TGCAGCGTTGCCCACTCACAGACAGATACGCAGTATTTT. Amino acids: CSVAHSQTDTQYF.

This clonotype was picked up one time. The chain carries TRBV20-1 and TRBJ2-3, with D hard to call. Trimming pared 4 bases from V and 2 bases from J, leaving 1 base between. CDR3 size: 10 residues. From germline, CDR1 is DFQATT and CDR2 SNEGSKA (reference sequence). The DNA for the CDR3 is TGCAGTGCTACCACAGATACGCAGTATTTT. Translated, it gives CSATTDTQYF.

This clonotype turned up a few times. V gene TRBV9 combines with J gene TRBJ2-5, with 8 bases lining up with TRBD2. The CDR3 runs to 15 residues. With 4 bases clipped from V and 5 bases from J, the junction kept 10 bases outside the gene matches. Germline V gene lookup returns CDR1 SGDLS and CDR2 YYNGEE. The CDR3 reads CASSPRGARSETQYF. In DNA form, the CDR3 reads TGTGCCAGCAGCCCGCGGGGGGCGAGGTCGGAGACCCAGTACTTC.

V gene TRBV7-9 combines with J gene TRBJ2-7; D call uncertain. Deletions cut 0 bases from V and 3 bases from J, with 9 bases between. CDR3 length equals 14 residues. Germline V gene data show CDR1 as SEHNR and CDR2 as FQNEAQ (reference sequence). In nucleotides, the CDR3 is TGTGCCAGCAGCTTAGCAGGGCAGCTCTACGAGCAGTACTTC. It encodes CASSLAGQLYEQYF.

Only a few counts were recorded for this clonotype. This chain joins TRBV5-8 and TRBJ2-3, with TRBD1 matching 8 bases. The CDR3 sequence is 16 residues long. The germline V gene has CDR1 SGHTS and CDR2 YDEGEE. The ends lost 4 bases at V and 5 bases at J; junction bases unmatched: 12. The CDR3 reads CASSITGTGWKDTQYF. In nucleotides, the CDR3 is TGTGCCAGCAGCATAACCGGGACAGGATGGAAAGATACGCAGTATTTT.

The J gene is TRBJ1-3, the V gene TRBV19; TRBD1 agrees at 7 bases. Per the germline V gene, CDR1 is LNHDA and CDR2 is SQIVND (reference sequence). This CDR3 comprises 14 residues. After removal of 6 bases from V and 2 bases from J, the junction contained 4 bases not matched to a gene. Here the CDR3 DNA reads TGTGCCAGTAGCCACACAGGGGCTGGAAACACCATATATTTT. Protein: CASSHTGAGNTIYF.